The table lists the clone carrying this T cell receptor (beta chain) with many counts. Amplification of TCR beta CDR3 regions used RNA transcripts. HTBI primers primed a first-round RT-PCR, and a second-round multiplex PCR followed. TCRdb re-called the multiplex PCR reads with MiXCR, one entry per CDR3 protein. This table holds 600,000 to 700,000 distinct CDR3 sequences, roughly two fifths found once. Germline V gives CDR1 MNHEY, CDR2 SMNVEV (reference sequence). V lost 6 bases and J lost 6, with 11 bases in between. CDR3 length: 12 amino acids. This sample is part of a study of Graves' ophthalmopathy and Graves' hyperthyroidism.

The source is an adult man with Graves' ophthalmopathy. The material sequenced was peripheral blood. This chain links TRBV27 with TRBJ2-5; possible D gene TRBD1, 6 bases. The CDR3 region has the DNA TGTGCCAGCAGGACAGGTGCGAAGACCCAGTACTTC. It codes for CASRTGAKTQYF.